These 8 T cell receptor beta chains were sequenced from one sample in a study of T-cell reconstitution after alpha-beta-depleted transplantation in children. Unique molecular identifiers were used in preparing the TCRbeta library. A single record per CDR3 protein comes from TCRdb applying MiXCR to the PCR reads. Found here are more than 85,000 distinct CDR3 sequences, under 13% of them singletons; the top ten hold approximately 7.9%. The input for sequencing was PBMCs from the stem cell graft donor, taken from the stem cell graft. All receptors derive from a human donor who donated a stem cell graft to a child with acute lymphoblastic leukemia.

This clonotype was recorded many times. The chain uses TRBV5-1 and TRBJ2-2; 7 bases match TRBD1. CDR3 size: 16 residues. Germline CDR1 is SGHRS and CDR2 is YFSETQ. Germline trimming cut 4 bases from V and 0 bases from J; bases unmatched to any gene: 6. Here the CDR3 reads CASSTSGTANTGELFF. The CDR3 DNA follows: TGCGCCAGCAGCACCTCCGGGACAGCGAACACCGGGGAGCTGTTTTTT.

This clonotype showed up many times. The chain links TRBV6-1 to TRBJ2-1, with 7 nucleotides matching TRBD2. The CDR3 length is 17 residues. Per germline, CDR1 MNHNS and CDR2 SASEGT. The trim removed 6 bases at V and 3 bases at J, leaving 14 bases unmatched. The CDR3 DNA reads TGTGCCAGCAGCCGCCCTCAGGGTCGGGGGGACTACAATGAGCAGTTCTTC. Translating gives CASSRPQGRGDYNEQFF.

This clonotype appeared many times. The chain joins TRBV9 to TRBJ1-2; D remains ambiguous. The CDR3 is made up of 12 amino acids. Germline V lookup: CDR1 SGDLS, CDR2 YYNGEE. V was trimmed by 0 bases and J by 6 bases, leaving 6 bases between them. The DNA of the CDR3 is TGTGCCAGCAGCGTAGAAGGGAATGGCTACACCTTC. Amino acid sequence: CASSVEGNGYTF.

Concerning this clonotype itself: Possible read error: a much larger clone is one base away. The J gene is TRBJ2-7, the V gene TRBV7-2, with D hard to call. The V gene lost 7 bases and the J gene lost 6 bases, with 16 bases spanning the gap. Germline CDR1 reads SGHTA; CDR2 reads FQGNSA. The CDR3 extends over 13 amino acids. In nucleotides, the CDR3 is TGTGCCAGCATCGACGGTGTGCAGACCGAGCAGTACTTC. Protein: CASIDGVQTEQYF.

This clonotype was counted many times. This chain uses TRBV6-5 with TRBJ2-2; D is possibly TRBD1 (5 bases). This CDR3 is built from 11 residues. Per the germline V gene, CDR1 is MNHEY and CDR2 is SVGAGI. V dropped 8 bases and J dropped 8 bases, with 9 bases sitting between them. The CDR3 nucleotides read TGTGCCAGCTCATCAGGGGGGGAGCTGTTTTTT. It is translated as CASSSGGELFF.

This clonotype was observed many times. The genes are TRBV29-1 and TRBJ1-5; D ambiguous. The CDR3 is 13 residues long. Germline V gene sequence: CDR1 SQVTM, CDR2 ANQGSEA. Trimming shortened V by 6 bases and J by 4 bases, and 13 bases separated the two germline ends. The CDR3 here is CSVAGRWNQPQHF. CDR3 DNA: TGCAGCGTAGCCGGACGGTGGAATCAGCCCCAGCATTTT.

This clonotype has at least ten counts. This chain's CDR3 is CATTQGQRRYTDTQYF. CDR3 nucleotide sequence: TGTGCCACCACTCAGGGACAGCGACGTTACACAGATACGCAGTATTTT. The chain couples TRBV24-1 to TRBJ2-3, with TRBD1 identical over 7 bases. The germline V gene encodes CDR1 KGHDR and CDR2 SFDVKD. The ends lost 8 bases at V and 2 bases at J; junction bases unmatched: 12. This CDR3 spans 16 amino acids.

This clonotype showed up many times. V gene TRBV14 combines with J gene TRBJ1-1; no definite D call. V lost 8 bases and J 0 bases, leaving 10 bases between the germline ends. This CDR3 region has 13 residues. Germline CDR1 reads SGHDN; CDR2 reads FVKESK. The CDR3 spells CASCEEVNTEAFF. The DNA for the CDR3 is TGTGCCAGCTGCGAGGAGGTGAACACTGAAGCTTTCTTT.